This is a list of T cell receptor beta chains from one sample in a study of cytomegalovirus exposure and HLA in healthy donors. Assay: immunoSEQ multiplex PCR; the TCRdb copy retains only in-frame clones and omits some. The sample lists 85,000 to 130,000 clones, nearly 80% occurring once. What was sequenced was PBMCs. These receptors all stem from a man aged 55-75 years in good health and CMV-seropositive. The CDR3 runs from the conserved cysteine through the conserved F or W. Each record gives: J gene, V gene, D gene, clone size, CDR3 protein, CDR3 DNA. A D gene is named only where the DNA matches it firmly. A row's size may be missing; if present it is once, few, many or a size class.

TRBJ1-5	TRBV19	-	-	CASTRTDFYQPQHF	TGTGCCAGTACCCGAACCGACTTTTATCAGCCCCAGCATTTT
TRBJ1-6	TRBV2	-	-	CASKTGRVNSPLHF	TGTGCCAGCAAAACGGGCAGGGTTAATTCACCCCTCCACTTT
TRBJ2-7	TRBV6-1	TRBD1	-	CAFRGTGSYEQYF	TGTGCCTTCAGGGGGACAGGGAGTTACGAGCAGTACTTC
TRBJ2-7	TRBV28	-	once	CASRDLSRDEQYF	TGTGCCAGCAGAGACCTCTCCAGGGACGAGCAGTACTTC
TRBJ1-4	TRBV6-6	TRBD1	-	CASTNSQGTKEKLFF	TGTGCCAGCACCAACTCACAGGGGACCAAGGAAAAACTGTTTTTT
TRBJ1-4	TRBV7-2	-	-	CASSLQGAENEKLFF	TGTGCCAGCAGCTTACAAGGGGCAGAGAATGAAAAACTGTTTTTT
TRBJ2-7	TRBV6-1	-	-	CASSGPTGSVSEQYF	TGTGCCAGCAGTGGACCTACAGGGTCGGTATCCGAGCAGTACTTC
TRBJ2-5	TRBV18	TRBD1	-	CASSPGTGVQETQYF	TGTGCCAGCTCACCCGGGACAGGGGTCCAAGAGACCCAGTACTTC
TRBJ1-2	TRBV7-9	TRBD1	-	CSSSLVPDRDDYGYTF	TGTTCCAGCAGCTTAGTCCCGGACAGGGATGACTATGGCTACACCTTC
TRBJ2-2	TRBV7-3	TRBD2	-	CASSLKRGGPGELFF	TGTGCCAGCAGCCTGAAGCGGGGGGGCCCCGGGGAGCTGTTTTTT
TRBJ2-3	TRBV18	TRBD1	-	CASSQTGEADTQYF	TGTGCCAGCTCACAAACAGGGGAAGCAGATACGCAGTATTTT
TRBJ1-4	TRBV2	-	-	CASRGMGEKLFF	TGTGCCAGCCGAGGGATGGGTGAAAAACTGTTTTTT
TRBJ2-3	TRBV5-1	TRBD1	-	CASRQGTDTQYF	TGCGCCAGTCGACAGGGGACAGATACGCAGTATTTT
TRBJ1-4	TRBV5-1	-	few	CASSPNTGNEKLFF	TGCGCCAGCAGTCCAAATACGGGGAATGAAAAACTGTTTTTT
TRBJ2-7	TRBV6-5	-	once	CASSYSTGRWIYEQYF	TGTGCCAGCAGTTACTCGACGGGGAGGTGGATCTACGAGCAGTACTTC